Shown below are 9 T cell receptor beta chains from a single sample sequenced in a study of blood T cell repertoires in COVID-19 (dated by TCRdb to 2020 to 2022). To prepare the library, the immunoSEQ multiplex PCR assay was applied. TCRdb limited this immuneACCESS table to in-frame rearrangements with V and J called. A share of clones is missing; checked studies link under half to unresolved V genes, and the rest is unexplained. The sample includes 62,000 or so clones, with more than 65% observed a single time. The top ten clonotypes cover around 5% of the sample. Sample: peripheral blood. These receptors all come from a human donor in a cohort sampled during active COVID-19.

This clone was counted only a few times. The chain combines TRBV19 with TRBJ2-3, with unresolved D. The CDR3 totals 13 residues. Germline CDR1 LNHDA, CDR2 SQIVND (reference sequence). Trimming cost V 3 bases and J 2 bases, with 6 bases left between them. The CDR3 here is CASSMQDTDTQYF. The CDR3 region has the DNA TGTGCCAGTAGTATGCAGGACACAGATACGCAGTATTTT. Filled out from reference TRBV19 and TRBJ2-3, the complete variable domain reads DGGITQSPKYLFRKEGQNVTLSCEQNLNHDAMYWYRQDPGQGLRLIYYSQIVNDFQKGDIAEGYSVSREKKESFPLTVTSAQKNPTAFYLCASSMQDTDTQYFGPGTRLTVL.

This clone has only a few counts. The chain couples TRBV6-5 to TRBJ1-1; D is perhaps TRBD1 (5 bases). This CDR3 has 13 residues. Germline CDR1 is MNHEY and CDR2 is SVGAGI. The ends were cut back, 7 bases at V and 2 bases at J, with 11 bases in the middle. As DNA, the CDR3 is TGTGCCAGCAAGAGCAGGGAAAACACTGAAGCTTTCTTT. This translates into CASKSRENTEAFF.

The chain recombines TRBV4-1 with TRBJ2-2; D gene ambiguous. V shed 0 bases and J shed 4 bases, with 3 bases lying between them. The CDR3 extends over 13 amino acids. Per the germline V gene, CDR1 is MGHRA and CDR2 is YSYEKL. The CDR3 region is CASSQEATGELFF. Written as DNA, the CDR3 is TGCGCCAGCAGCCAAGAGGCCACCGGGGAGCTGTTTTTT.

This clone has just one count. V and J are TRBV4-1 and TRBJ1-2; possible D gene TRBD1, 6 bases. Trimming cost V 0 bases and J 7 bases, with 15 bases left between them. In germline, CDR1 is MGHRA, CDR2 YSYEKL. This CDR3 is built from 15 residues. CDR3: CASSQDEFGQTGYTF. DNA of the CDR3: TGCGCCAGCAGCCAAGATGAGTTCGGACAGACTGGCTACACCTTC.

The chain links TRBV3-1 (or the pseudogene TRBV3-2) to TRBJ2-2; the match to TRBD2 covers 10 bases. This CDR3 comprises 19 residues. In germline, CDR1 is LGHDT, CDR2 YNNKEL (reference sequence). Germline trimming cut 1 base from V and 5 bases from J; bases unmatched to any gene: 13. Here the CDR3 reads CASSQVTSSGGAGTGELFF. The CDR3 DNA follows: TGTGCCAGCAGCCAAGTCACGTCAAGCGGGGGGGCGGGGACCGGGGAGCTGTTTTTT.

The chain links TRBV30 to TRBJ2-1; 9 bases are a match to TRBD1. The CDR3 runs to 11 residues. V shed 2 bases and J 12 bases; nucleotides not matched to a gene: 2. Germline CDR1 and CDR2: GTSNPN and SVGIG (reference sequence). CDR3 amino acids: CAWSSDRGQFF. DNA of the CDR3: TGTGCCTGGAGTTCGGACAGGGGGCAGTTCTTC.

This clone has more than one count but fewer than ten. This chain links TRBV15 with TRBJ1-5; 10 bases are shared with TRBD1. The CDR3 is 18 residues long. Germline values: CDR1 LNHNV, CDR2 YYDKDF (reference sequence). After removal of 0 bases from V and 2 bases from J, the junction contained 7 bases not matched to a gene. The CDR3 sequence: CATSRDSGTGVGNQPQHF. The CDR3, as DNA: TGTGCCACCAGCAGAGATTCCGGGACAGGGGTGGGCAATCAGCCCCAGCATTTT.

The J gene is TRBJ2-1, the V gene TRBV11-3; 9 bases fit TRBD2. CDR1 and CDR2 (germline): SGHNT, YENEEA. V lost 1 base, J lost 10 bases, and 8 bases stayed unmatched. This CDR3 has 15 residues. In DNA, the CDR3 is TGTGCCAGCAGCTTAGGCCTAGCGGGGCAAGGAGAGCAGTTCTTC. It specifies CASSLGLAGQGEQFF.

This clone was observed a handful of times. The rearrangement joins TRBV6-6 to TRBJ1-1; D might be TRBD1 (6 bases). V dropped 6 bases and J dropped 6 bases, with 17 bases sitting between them. Germline loops: CDR1 MNHNY, CDR2 SVGAGI (reference sequence). This CDR3 is built from 14 residues. This CDR3 reads CASSNRDVSSEAFF. The CDR3 DNA reads TGTGCCAGCAGCAACAGGGATGTTAGCTCTGAAGCTTTCTTT.